Shown below are 21 T cell receptor beta chains from a single sample sequenced in a study of cytomegalovirus exposure and HLA in healthy donors. Primers for the PCR totalled 60 Vbeta and 13 Jbeta. Generated by immunoSEQ multiplex PCR, the TCRdb table keeps only in-frame clones and is missing some. This sample has 90,000 to 150,000 clones; about 75% occur once, and the top ten carry roughly 3%. The sample comprised PBMCs. The receptor set was obtained from a woman between 40 and 50 years old in good health and CMV-seropositive.

The CDR3 bases are TGTGCCATCAGTGAAGGGGCATTGAACACTGAAGCTTTCTTT. Translating gives CAISEGALNTEAFF. The chain recombines TRBV10-3 with TRBJ1-1, with D tentatively TRBD1 (5 bases). Trimming took off 3 bases at V and 0 bases at J, with 8 bases between the two ends. This CDR3 contains 14 residues. In germline, CDR1 is ENHRY, CDR2 SYGVKD.

For this clone: Mismatch with germline at one junction end may stem from a read error. This sequence joins TRBV7-3 and TRBJ2-5; D remains ambiguous. Germline assignment: CDR1 SGHTA and CDR2 FQGTGA. The CDR3 has 13 residues. CDR3: CASSLRCLEGCNF. CDR3 in DNA: TGTGCCAGCAGCTTAAGGTGTCTAGAAGGCTGCAACTTC.

This chain uses TRBV5-4 with TRBJ1-5, with D perhaps TRBD1 (5 bases). V lost 0 bases to trimming and J lost 5 bases, with 6 bases between them. CDR3 length: 13 residues. CDR1 and CDR2 from the germline V gene are SGHNT and YYREEE (reference sequence). CDR3 DNA sequence: TGTGCCAGCAGCTTGGGGGGCGATCAGCCCCAGCATTTT. This sequence encodes CASSLGGDQPQHF.

V is TRBV5-6 and J is TRBJ2-1, with 7 bases matching TRBD2. Germline CDR1 SGHDT, CDR2 YYEEEE. The CDR3 length is 15 residues. Trimming at V came to 4 bases and at J to 0 bases, leaving 4 bases not matched to a gene. The CDR3 sequence is CASSGGLSSYNEQFF. The CDR3 nucleotides read TGTGCCAGCAGCGGGGGACTAAGCTCCTACAATGAGCAGTTCTTC. The whole variable domain, filled in from reference TRBV5-6 and TRBJ2-1, reads DAGVTQSPTHLIKTRGQQVTLRCSPKSGHDTVSWYQQALGQGPQFIFQYYEEEERQRGNFPDRFSGHQFPNYSSELNVNALLLGDSALYLCASSGGLSSYNEQFFGPGTRLTVL.

CDR3 coding DNA: TGTGCCAGTAGTATGCGCGGGGACCCCTACAATGAGCAGTTCTTC. Its translation: CASSMRGDPYNEQFF. V usage is TRBV19 and J usage is TRBJ2-1; a possible D gene is TRBD2 (6 bases). CDR1 and CDR2 (germline): LNHDA, SQIVND (reference sequence). Trimming took off 3 bases at V and 2 bases at J, with 11 bases between the two ends. The CDR3 is made up of 15 amino acids.

The chain couples TRBV29-1 to TRBJ2-3, with D tentatively TRBD1 (6 bases). Trimming took 6 bases from V and 2 from J, leaving 12 bases between them. This CDR3 comprises 13 residues. Germline V gene sequence: CDR1 SQVTM, CDR2 ANQGSEA. The CDR3 DNA follows: TGCAGCGTAGGACGGACAGACACAGATACGCAGTATTTT. Its protein is CSVGRTDTDTQYF.

This clone is a singleton in its sample. The genes are TRBV30 and TRBJ2-3; D may be TRBD2 (6 bases). V shed 2 bases and J shed 1 base, with 10 bases lying between them. Germline CDR1 GTSNPN, CDR2 SVGIG (reference sequence). The CDR3 loop spans 14 amino acids. The CDR3 DNA reads TGTGCCTGGAGTCCTCCGGGGGGCACAGATACGCAGTATTTT. Amino acid sequence: CAWSPPGGTDTQYF.

This sequence joins TRBV9 and TRBJ1-2, with D possibly being TRBD1 (6 bases). In germline, CDR1 is SGDLS, CDR2 YYNGEE. The CDR3 is made up of 12 amino acids. V lost 4 bases and J lost 7, with 11 bases in between. In DNA, the CDR3 is TGTGCCAGCAGCCCAGACAGGTTTGGCTACACCTTC. Amino acid sequence: CASSPDRFGYTF.

This clone showed up just a few times. The chain recombines TRBV11-2 with TRBJ2-2, with D uncertain. V lost 1 base to trimming and J lost 3 bases, with 6 bases between them. The CDR3 is 14 amino acids. Germline assignment: CDR1 SGHAT and CDR2 FQNNGV. The CDR3 sequence is CASSLGEYTGELFF. The DNA of the CDR3 is TGTGCCAGCAGCTTAGGAGAGTACACCGGGGAGCTGTTTTTT.

This clone was counted only a few times. The chain joins TRBV5-1 to TRBJ1-1; tentative D call: TRBD1 (6 bases). Germline V gene sequence: CDR1 SGHRS, CDR2 YFSETQ. The germline V and J ends were trimmed by 2 bases and 2 bases, with 16 bases remaining between them. The CDR3 covers 16 residues. This chain's CDR3 is CASSFGQTGTNTEAFF. In DNA, the CDR3 is TGCGCCAGCAGCTTCGGTCAGACAGGAACTAACACTGAAGCTTTCTTT.

This clone was seen only once. V and J are TRBV7-7 and TRBJ2-7, with 9 nucleotides matching TRBD1. This CDR3 region has 15 residues. Germline V CDR1 and CDR2: SSHAT, FNYEAQ (reference sequence). The V gene end was trimmed by 3 bases and the J gene end by 2 bases; junction bases not matched to a gene: 5. The CDR3 sequence: CASSFGTGNTYEQYF. DNA for the CDR3: TGTGCCAGCAGCTTCGGGACAGGGAATACCTACGAGCAGTACTTC.

This sequence joins TRBV7-2 and TRBJ2-5; tentative D call: TRBD1 (5 bases). The germline V gene has CDR1 SGHTA and CDR2 FQGNSA. The V end lost 1 base, the J end lost 1 base, and 7 bases lay between the germline ends. The CDR3 runs to 14 residues. CDR3: CASSLVDSQETQYF. Here the CDR3 DNA reads TGTGCCAGCAGCTTAGTTGACAGCCAAGAGACCCAGTACTTC.

The gene calls are TRBV19 and TRBJ2-6; D possibly corresponds to TRBD1 (5 bases). The CDR3 is made up of 15 amino acids. Between the trimmed V and J ends, which lost 7 bases and 0 bases, there was a span of 10 bases. In germline, CDR1 is LNHDA, CDR2 SQIVND (reference sequence). CDR3 bases: TGTGCCAGTACTCGACAGCCCTCTGGGGCCAACGTCCTGACTTTC. Its translation: CASTRQPSGANVLTF.

Here the CDR3 reads CASSHRGPDTGELFF. CDR3 nucleotide sequence: TGTGCCAGCAGCCACAGGGGGCCGGACACCGGGGAGCTGTTTTTT. V usage is TRBV13 and J usage is TRBJ2-2, with 9 nucleotides matching TRBD1. After removal of 5 bases from V and 3 bases from J, the junction contained 4 bases not matched to a gene. This CDR3 contains 15 residues. Germline V gene data show CDR1 as PRHDT and CDR2 as FYEKMQ (reference sequence).

V usage is TRBV4-3 and J usage is TRBJ2-7, with 14 bases matching TRBD2. The CDR3 consists of 21 residues. Trimming removed 3 bases from V and 0 bases from J; junction bases left unmatched: 16. CDR1 and CDR2 from the germline V gene are LGHNA and YSLEER. CDR3 loop: CASSQVVMGTSGSLSSYEQYF. CDR3 nucleotide sequence: TGCGCCAGCAGCCAGGTTGTTATGGGGACTAGCGGGAGTCTTAGCTCCTACGAGCAGTACTTC.

The gene calls are TRBV16 and TRBJ2-7; TRBD2 agrees at 7 bases. CDR3 length: 15 residues. Germline CDR1 is KGHSY and CDR2 is FQNENV. Trimming took 3 bases from V and 2 from J; bases not matched to a gene: 7. This chain's CDR3 is CASSHGSAGAYEQYF. The CDR3 nucleotides are TGTGCCAGCAGCCACGGGAGCGCGGGGGCCTACGAGCAGTACTTC.

V and J are TRBV10-3 and TRBJ2-3, with 8 bases aligning to TRBD2. Germline V gene data show CDR1 as ENHRY and CDR2 as SYGVKD. V was clipped by 0 bases and J by 4 bases; unmatched bases: 6. CDR3 size: 16 residues. CDR3 residues: CAISESNRGGADTQYF. The CDR3 DNA reads TGTGCCATCAGTGAGTCGAACCGGGGGGGGGCAGATACGCAGTATTTT.

The chain carries TRBV30 and TRBJ2-1; D might be TRBD1 (6 bases). The length of the CDR3 is 12 residues. Germline CDR1 and CDR2: GTSNPN and SVGIG (reference sequence). Trimming shortened V by 8 bases and J by 4 bases, and 12 bases separated the two germline ends. The CDR3 sequence: CAHRTEYNEQFF. The DNA for the CDR3 is TGTGCCCACAGGACAGAATACAATGAGCAGTTCTTC.

This chain joins TRBV29-1 and TRBJ2-1, with D perhaps matching TRBD2 (5 bases). Germline assignment: CDR1 SQVTM and CDR2 ANQGSEA. V was pared by 4 bases and J by 2 bases, with 12 bases between. The CDR3 spans 14 residues. CDR3 coding DNA: TGCAGCGTTGTTGGGGAGTTCACCTACAATGAGCAGTTCTTC. It is translated as CSVVGEFTYNEQFF.

This rearrangement joins TRBV28 to TRBJ1-5; a weak D match, TRBD1 (6 bases). The V and J ends lost 3 bases and 15 bases respectively, with 24 bases between them. This CDR3 has 15 residues. Germline CDR1 reads MDHEN; CDR2 reads SYDVKM. Here the CDR3 reads CASSFVLGAQALGHF. The CDR3, as DNA: TGTGCCAGCAGTTTCGTTTTGGGGGCCCAAGCCCTGGGGCATTTT.

The genes are TRBV30 and TRBJ1-1, with D uncertain. V was shortened by 0 bases and J by 6 bases, with 14 bases between the two germline ends. CDR1 and CDR2 from the germline V gene are GTSNPN and SVGIG (reference sequence). The CDR3 is 14 residues long. CDR3 protein: CAWSVWRGDSEAFF. The CDR3 DNA follows: TGTGCCTGGAGTGTATGGCGGGGAGACTCTGAAGCTTTCTTT.